These T cell receptor beta chains were read from a single sample in a study of T cells expressing NK-cell markers. TCRdb reprocessed the 5' RACE reads and reports one entry per CDR3 protein, with no DNA. Recorded for this sample: 500,000 to 700,000 distinct CDR3 sequences. Sequenced material: blood T cells: a sorted CD56 or NKG2C T cell subset, CD4+ or CD8+ T cells, or bulk PBMC T cells (not recorded which). These receptors were obtained from a man between 18 and 35 years old in good health. Both conserved end residues are part of each CDR3.

v_call: TRBV27; j_call: TRBJ1-3; cdr3_aa: CASSDFQGAGNTIYF
v_call: TRBV5-1; j_call: TRBJ2-1; cdr3_aa: CASSLAPLNEQFF
v_call: TRBV6-6; j_call: TRBJ1-2; cdr3_aa: CASSHLYGYTF
v_call: TRBV5-1; j_call: TRBJ1-5; cdr3_aa: CASSLAGRIDQPQHF
v_call: TRBV5-5; j_call: TRBJ2-3; cdr3_aa: CASSSGRDYTQYF
v_call: TRBV7-2; j_call: TRBJ2-7; cdr3_aa: CASSLALTGEQYF
v_call: TRBV9; j_call: TRBJ2-7; cdr3_aa: CASSVGEGSADEQYF
v_call: TRBV20-1; j_call: TRBJ2-3; cdr3_aa: CSARETPEGRVYTDTQYF
v_call: TRBV19; j_call: TRBJ2-3; cdr3_aa: CASNKGGVDTQYF
v_call: TRBV18; j_call: TRBJ2-5; cdr3_aa: CASSRRDRQETQYF
v_call: TRBV6-5; j_call: TRBJ2-5; cdr3_aa: CASSPDPQEETQYF
v_call: TRBV15; j_call: TRBJ1-5; cdr3_aa: CATSFTGGKEPQHF
v_call: TRBV23-1; j_call: TRBJ2-2; cdr3_aa: CASRCPDREETTGELFF
v_call: TRBV28; j_call: TRBJ2-5; cdr3_aa: CASVPRNRGGEETQYF
v_call: TRBV3-1; j_call: TRBJ2-7; cdr3_aa: CASSLRREDEQYF
v_call: TRBV20-1; j_call: TRBJ2-1; cdr3_aa: CSAREGSETGQFF
v_call: TRBV20-1; j_call: TRBJ2-1; cdr3_aa: CSAKEWTSGIYYNEQFF
v_call: TRBV30; j_call: TRBJ2-7; cdr3_aa: CAWSEQGIYEQYF
v_call: TRBV3-1; j_call: TRBJ2-1; cdr3_aa: CASSPRTGSSYNEQFF
v_call: TRBV14; j_call: TRBJ2-1; cdr3_aa: CASSQVTSGEYNEQFF
v_call: TRBV7-2; j_call: TRBJ2-1; cdr3_aa: CASSLARASGDNEQFF
v_call: TRBV9; j_call: TRBJ2-1; cdr3_aa: CASSEKVGRPRDNNEQFF
v_call: TRBV12-3/TRBV12-4; j_call: TRBJ2-5; cdr3_aa: CASSLADRKETQYF
v_call: TRBV28; j_call: TRBJ2-1; cdr3_aa: CAGGTSGNEQFF
v_call: TRBV20-1; j_call: TRBJ2-3; cdr3_aa: CSASDTAGAFGTQYF
v_call: TRBV5-1; j_call: TRBJ2-5; cdr3_aa: CASRGLATETQYF
v_call: TRBV27; j_call: TRBJ2-3; cdr3_aa: CASNSRLAVRPDTQYF
v_call: TRBV15; j_call: TRBJ1-2; cdr3_aa: CATSRVEDRLSLKYGYTF
v_call: TRBV20-1; j_call: TRBJ2-1; cdr3_aa: CSASTSNEQFF
v_call: TRBV27; j_call: TRBJ1-5; cdr3_aa: CASSTRALSYSNQPQHF
v_call: TRBV21-1; j_call: TRBJ1-1; cdr3_aa: CARTLEVQNTEAFF
v_call: TRBV19; j_call: TRBJ2-1; cdr3_aa: CASAENIVAPLPAFF
v_call: TRBV4-3; j_call: TRBJ2-3; cdr3_aa: CASSQVATSSTDTQYF
v_call: TRBV7-7; j_call: TRBJ2-1; cdr3_aa: CASSFGLAGEINEQFF
v_call: TRBV12-3/TRBV12-4; j_call: TRBJ2-5; cdr3_aa: CASMGIQETQYF
v_call: TRBV6-2/TRBV6-3; j_call: TRBJ2-7; cdr3_aa: CASRDLSGNSYEQYF